Each of the 9 T cell receptor beta chains below was sequenced from the same sample in a study of T cell responses to AZD1222 COVID-19 vaccine. Assay used: immunoSEQ multiplex PCR; TCRdb lists only in-frame clones, some missing. Found here are some 200,000 clones, around 89% of them singletons; the top ten hold roughly 27%. This material consisted of peripheral blood, taken 28 days after the second AZD1222 dose. These receptors all stem from an adult who received the AZD1222 COVID-19 vaccine.

Only one count was recorded for this clone. The chain is built from TRBV5-1 and TRBJ2-1; TRBD2 aligns across 10 bases. The ends lost 3 bases at V and 6 bases at J; junction bases unmatched: 6. The germline V gene has CDR1 SGHRS and CDR2 YFSETQ. The CDR3 has 15 residues. CDR3 sequence: CASSSRTSGRNEQFF. CDR3 in DNA: TGCGCCAGCAGCTCGAGGACTAGCGGACGCAATGAGCAGTTCTTC.

The chain couples TRBV24-1 to TRBJ2-3; possibly TRBD1 for D (6 bases). The germline V and J ends were trimmed by 4 bases and 0 bases, with 10 bases remaining between them. Germline assignment: CDR1 KGHDR and CDR2 SFDVKD. CDR3 length: 15 amino acids. This chain's CDR3 is CATSDRGQSTDTQYF. DNA of the CDR3: TGTGCCACCAGTGACCGAGGACAGAGCACAGATACGCAGTATTTT.

The V gene is TRBV11-2, the J gene TRBJ1-3; D is ambiguous. The CDR3 is 13 amino acids. V shed 0 bases and J shed 5 bases, with 5 bases lying between them. Germline V CDR1 and CDR2: SGHAT, FQNNGV. The CDR3 region is CASSLDWRNTIYF. In DNA, the CDR3 is TGTGCCAGCAGCTTAGATTGGAGAAACACCATATATTTT.

The genes are TRBV30 and TRBJ1-1; no clear D. The CDR3 is made up of 15 amino acids. Trimming pared 1 base from V and 1 base from J, leaving 13 bases between. CDR1 is GTSNPN and CDR2 is SVGIG in the germline V gene (reference sequence). The CDR3 DNA is TGTGCCTGGAGTGCAGCCCCGGGCCAGAACACTGAAGCTTTCTTT. It yields the protein CAWSAAPGQNTEAFF.

The chain has TRBV7-9 and TRBJ2-3; 12 bases map to TRBD1. Germline V lookup: CDR1 SEHNR, CDR2 FQNEAQ (reference sequence). The J segment lost 3 bases and the V segment lost 5 bases, leaving 9 bases of the junction unmatched. The CDR3 covers 17 residues. CDR3 sequence (DNA): TGTGCCAGCAGCGAGGGGGACAGGGGGCAGCTAACAGATACGCAGTATTTT. Its protein is CASSEGDRGQLTDTQYF.

The rearrangement joins TRBV24-1 to TRBJ1-2; D possibly corresponds to TRBD1 (6 bases). The V and J ends lost 4 bases and 6 bases respectively, with 14 bases between them. CDR1 is KGHDR and CDR2 is SFDVKD in the germline V gene. The CDR3 is 14 residues long. CDR3 sequence reads: CATSDPYRDHGYTF. Here the CDR3 DNA reads TGTGCCACCAGTGACCCTTACAGGGATCATGGCTACACCTTC.

V and J are TRBV4-1 and TRBJ1-2, with unresolved D. Looked up from germline, CDR1 is MGHRA and CDR2 is YSYEKL. V lost 3 bases and J lost 4, with 6 bases in between. The CDR3 length is 12 residues. The CDR3 is CASSQVLYGYTF. CDR3 sequence (DNA): TGCGCCAGCAGCCAGGTGCTCTATGGCTACACCTTC.

The chain links TRBV7-8 to TRBJ1-5; no reliable D call. Germline V gene sequence: CDR1 SGHVS, CDR2 FQNEAQ. Trimming left V 1 base short and J 5 bases short, with 21 bases between. This CDR3 contains 18 residues. The CDR3 nucleotides are TGTGCCAGCAGCTTAGAAGGGCGCGCCGCCTCCGTGGATCAGCCCCAGCATTTT. Its translation: CASSLEGRAASVDQPQHF.

The rearrangement links TRBV29-1 to TRBJ2-6; tentatively, D is TRBD2 (5 bases). The CDR3 consists of 14 residues. V was clipped by 4 bases and J by 8 bases, with 15 bases between them. Germline V gene data show CDR1 as SQVTM and CDR2 as ANQGSEA. The CDR3 sequence: CSVVSPRGSNVLTF. Here the CDR3 DNA reads TGCAGCGTTGTGTCACCCCGGGGTTCCAACGTCCTGACTTTC.